This T cell receptor beta chain was recorded in a study of CD8 T cells in ankylosing spondylitis. Points on this clonotype: The antigen is not known.

This CDR3 spans 16 amino acids. V trimming: 0 bases; J trimming: 6 bases; junction bases outside the gene matches: 7. Germline V gene sequence: CDR1 DFQATT, CDR2 SNEGSKA (reference sequence). Library preparation for TCR beta used quantitative 5'-RACE with molecular barcodes. From the 5' RACE reads, TCRdb called clonotypes with MiXCR, one entry per CDR3 protein. The repertoire has about 89,000 distinct CDR3 sequences, under 30% of them found once; the top ten carry nearly 60%. Study-level findings and limits: Matched ankylosing spondylitis synovial fluid reportedly contained a significantly enriched population of disease-linked clones. A TCR beta motif of 7 to 9 highly homologous variants seemed to mark ankylosing spondylitis blood. In reactive arthritis synovial fluid and blood, some motif variants had been reported before.

The specimen sequenced was blood, either unsorted or a sorted T cell fraction (not recorded which). This sequence originates from a male donor with ankylosing spondylitis or in good health (not recorded which). V usage is TRBV20-1 and J usage is TRBJ2-1, with TRBD2 matching 11 bases. The CDR3 spells CSARDLLAGAVNEQFF. Here the CDR3 DNA reads TGCAGTGCTAGAGACCTACTAGCGGGAGCAGTCAATGAGCAGTTCTTC.